This is a list of T cell receptor beta chains from one sample in a study of T-cell reconstitution after alpha-beta-depleted transplantation in children. Each CDR3 protein is one row after TCRdb ran MiXCR on the PCR reads. The repertoire holds approximately 1,000,000 distinct CDR3 sequences, with 25% to 30% as singletons. Specimen: PBMCs, mostly from graft donor cells, collected 360 days after TCRalphabeta/CD19-depleted stem cell transplant. These receptors were obtained from a boy under two years old who had a stem cell transplant for SCID, so the T cells may come from the graft donor. Each CDR3 is given with its conserved first and last residue. Each record gives: J gene, D gene, V gene, CDR3 length, clone size, CDR3 DNA, CDR3 protein. The D gene is left open where the match is weak. Clone size appears in some rows only: once, few, many, or a class for an expanded clone.

TRBJ1-5 | TRBD1 | TRBV12-3/TRBV12-4 | 14 | NA | TGTGCCAGCAGGGCTACAGGGGGAGGTCAGCCCCAGCATTTT | CASRATGGGQPQHF
TRBJ1-1 | TRBD1 | TRBV4-1 | 17 | NA | TGCGCCAGCAGCCAAGACACCCCGGGCAGGGGGCTTACTGAAGCTTTCTTT | CASSQDTPGRGLTEAFF
TRBJ2-3 | NA | TRBV11-2 | 13 | few | TGTGCCAGCACCCTTCCAGGCACAGATACGCAGTATTTT | CASTLPGTDTQYF
TRBJ2-1 | NA | TRBV5-1 | 14 | NA | TGCGCCAGCAGCTTGTACGACTCCTACAATGAGCAGTTCTTC | CASSLYDSYNEQFF
TRBJ2-3 | TRBD1 | TRBV9 | 16 | NA | TGTGCCAGCAGCGTGGGGACAGGGGCACCCACAGATACGCAGTATTTT | CASSVGTGAPTDTQYF
TRBJ2-7 | NA | TRBV29-1 | 13 | NA | TGCAGCGTTGGAGGGCAGGGTCTCAACGAGCAGTACTTC | CSVGGQGLNEQYF
TRBJ2-7 | NA | TRBV20-1 | 14 | few | TGCAGTGCTAGAGTTCGGGCAGCACCCTACGAGCAGTACTTC | CSARVRAAPYEQYF
TRBJ1-6 | NA | TRBV5-1 | 13 | few | TGCGCCAGCAGGACCGGGTCGCTACAACCCCTCCACTTT | CASRTGSLQPLHF
TRBJ2-2 | NA | TRBV12-3/TRBV12-4 | 15 | NA | TGTGCCAGCAGTTTCTTTACGGCCAACACCGGGGAGCTGTTTTTT | CASSFFTANTGELFF
TRBJ2-5 | NA | TRBV5-1 | 14 | few | TGCGCCAGCAGCCGGCTTTTGGGGCAAGAGACCCAGTACTTC | CASSRLLGQETQYF
TRBJ2-3 | NA | TRBV9 | 14 | few | TGTGCCAGCAGCGTGGGGGCCCGAACAGATACGCAGTATTTT | CASSVGARTDTQYF
TRBJ2-1 | NA | TRBV5-1 | 21 | NA | TGCGCCAGCAGCTTGGCGCTCGGGGCAGGGACTTTGTCCGGAGCTTACAATGAGCAGTTCTTC | CASSLALGAGTLSGAYNEQFF
TRBJ1-1 | NA | TRBV18 | 14 | NA | TGTGCCAGCTCACGGGCCATCTTAAGTACTGAAGCTTTCTTT | CASSRAILSTEAFF
TRBJ2-5 | NA | TRBV2 | 12 | NA | TGTGCCAGTGGCAGGGGTCAAGAGACCCAGTACTTC | CASGRGQETQYF
TRBJ1-1 | NA | TRBV15 | 17 | few | TGTGCCACCAGCAGAGAAGGAGGAAGGGAGGGCCACACTGAAGCTTTCTTT | CATSREGGREGHTEAFF
TRBJ2-2 | NA | TRBV12-3/TRBV12-4 | 16 | NA | TGTGCCAGCACCTACTCAGGGACACGGAACACCGGGGAGCTGTTTTTT | CASTYSGTRNTGELFF
TRBJ2-5 | NA | TRBV5-1 | 17 | NA | TGCGCCAGCAGCCCGGCCATTAGAAGGGGATCCCAAGAGACCCAGTACTTC | CASSPAIRRGSQETQYF
TRBJ2-5 | NA | TRBV5-1 | 15 | few | TGCGCCAGCAGCCCAACAGGGGGGCGGGAGGAGACCCAGTACTTC | CASSPTGGREETQYF
TRBJ2-3 | TRBD2 | TRBV5-5 | 13 | NA | TGTGCCAGCAGCTCCGGGGGGGTATTTACGCAGTATTTT | CASSSGGVFTQYF
TRBJ2-7 | NA | TRBV28 | 18 | many | TGTGCCAGCAGTTCAAACCCCGGGTGGCCGCTCAACTCCTACGAGCAGTACTTC | CASSSNPGWPLNSYEQYF
TRBJ2-1 | TRBD1 | TRBV20-1 | 13 | few | TGCAGTGCTAACAGGGGCTTTCGCAATGAGCAGTTCTTC | CSANRGFRNEQFF
TRBJ1-1 | NA | TRBV20-1 | 14 | NA | TGCAGTGCTAGGCGGGACACCATGAACACTGAAGCTTTCTTT | CSARRDTMNTEAFF
TRBJ2-2 | NA | TRBV12-3/TRBV12-4 | 12 | NA | TGTGCCAGCAGTCCCCGGGCCGGGGAGCTGTTTTTT | CASSPRAGELFF
TRBJ1-1 | NA | TRBV24-1 | 13 | once | TGTGCCACCAGTGATAGAGGGGACACTGAAGCTTTCTTT | CATSDRGDTEAFF
TRBJ1-1 | NA | TRBV6-2/TRBV6-3 | 12 | NA | TGTGCCAGCAGTTTGACGGTCCGATCGGCTTTCTTT | CASSLTVRSAFF
TRBJ2-7 | TRBD1 | TRBV4-2 | 15 | NA | TGTGCCAGCAGCCAAGCCAGGACAGGGGCGGTCGAGCAGTACTTC | CASSQARTGAVEQYF
TRBJ2-3 | NA | TRBV27 | 16 | few | TGTGCCAGCAGACTTCTTTTTGGGGGACCGACAGATACGCAGTATTTT | CASRLLFGGPTDTQYF
TRBJ2-1 | NA | TRBV27 | 11 | NA | TGTGCCAGCAATCAGGGCAATGAGCAGTTCTTC | CASNQGNEQFF
TRBJ2-1 | NA | TRBV4-3 | 16 | NA | TGCGCCAGCAGCCAAGATCGGTTTCCCCTGTCCGTAGGGCAGTTCTTC | CASSQDRFPLSVGQFF
TRBJ1-2 | NA | TRBV18 | 15 | NA | TGTGCCAGCTCACCCCAGGGAGAGGGGGGCTATGGCTACACCTTC | CASSPQGEGGYGYTF
TRBJ1-1 | TRBD1 | TRBV18 | 18 | once | TGTGCCAGCTCACCGGTCCCCCGGGGACAGGGGAGGGACACTGAAGCTTTCTTT | CASSPVPRGQGRDTEAFF
TRBJ2-2 | NA | TRBV9 | 14 | NA | TGTGCCAGCAGCGTAGATCCGGACACCGGGGAGCTGTTTTTT | CASSVDPDTGELFF
TRBJ2-7 | NA | TRBV20-1 | 14 | NA | TGCAGTGCGAGTACCCCAGGGACTCCACGGGAGCAGTACTTC | CSASTPGTPREQYF
TRBJ1-4 | TRBD1 | TRBV5-5 | 14 | NA | TGTGCCAGCAGCGGTCCGGGACAGGGAGAAAAACTGTTTTTT | CASSGPGQGEKLFF
TRBJ2-7 | NA | TRBV10-3 | 17 | few | TGTGCCATCAGTCGCAATTCCAGGGAAAGGGGGTCCTACGAGCAGTACTTC | CAISRNSRERGSYEQYF
TRBJ2-3 | TRBD1 | TRBV5-5 | 15 | NA | TGTGCCAGCAGCCCCGGGACAGGGGGCTTGTATACGCAGTATTTT | CASSPGTGGLYTQYF
TRBJ1-1 | NA | TRBV6-5 | 16 | few | TGTGCCAGCAGTTACTCTGTAGTTGGAATGAACACTGAAGCTTTCTTT | CASSYSVVGMNTEAFF
TRBJ2-1 | TRBD2 | TRBV15 | 15 | few | TGTGCCACCAGCAGAGAAGGAATGAGCGGGGGGGCACAGTTCTTC | CATSREGMSGGAQFF
TRBJ2-1 | TRBD2 | TRBV12-3/TRBV12-4 | 14 | few | TGTGCCAGCAGCTCCCAAGCGGGGGGACGTGAGCAGTTCTTC | CASSSQAGGREQFF
TRBJ2-2 | NA | TRBV28 | 16 | NA | TGTGCCAGCAGTTTATGGCAGGGGATGAACACCGGGGAGCTGTTTTTT | CASSLWQGMNTGELFF
TRBJ2-1 | NA | TRBV10-1 | 15 | few | TGCGCCAGCAGTGAGTCGGCTAGTCCCTACAATGAGCAGTTCTTC | CASSESASPYNEQFF
TRBJ2-1 | NA | TRBV4-2 | 18 | NA | TGTGCCAGCAGCCAAGAAAAGGACTATGGGAGCTCCTACAATGAGCAGTTCTTC | CASSQEKDYGSSYNEQFF
TRBJ1-6 | NA | TRBV3-1 | 15 | few | TGTGCCAGCAGCCAAGGGGGTTCCTATAATTCACCCCTCCACTTT | CASSQGGSYNSPLHF
TRBJ2-2 | NA | TRBV19 | 18 | NA | TGTGCCAGTAGTATAATCCGACAGGGCGGAGGGGACACCGGGGAGCTGTTTTTT | CASSIIRQGGGDTGELFF
TRBJ2-5 | NA | TRBV15 | 13 | NA | TGTGCCACCAGCAGAGAACCCCGGGAGACCCAGTACTTC | CATSREPRETQYF
TRBJ1-1 | NA | TRBV2 | 12 | NA | TGTGCCAGCAGGAAGGGGGGAGCAGACGCTTTCTTT | CASRKGGADAFF
TRBJ2-1 | NA | TRBV12-3/TRBV12-4 | 14 | NA | TGTGCCAGCAAGGAGGGGGGGGCCTACTATGAGCAGTTCTTC | CASKEGGAYYEQFF
TRBJ2-7 | TRBD2 | TRBV20-1 | 14 | NA | TGCAGTGCTAGAGTAGCGGGGGTACCCTACGAGCAGTACTTC | CSARVAGVPYEQYF
TRBJ2-2 | NA | TRBV11-2 | 15 | NA | TGTGCCAGCAGCTTTCGTCCAGCGGCCACCGGGGAGCTGTTTTTT | CASSFRPAATGELFF
TRBJ2-3 | TRBD1 | TRBV7-9 | 16 | NA | TGTGCCAGCAGCTTGGCCCCGACAGGGTTCACAGATACGCAGTATTTT | CASSLAPTGFTDTQYF
TRBJ2-1 | TRBD2 | TRBV5-1 | 15 | many | TGCGCCAGCAGTCGTAGCGGGGGAGCTGGGAATGAGCAGTTCTTC | CASSRSGGAGNEQFF
TRBJ2-1 | NA | TRBV6-1 | 14 | few | TGTGCCAGCAGTCGAAAACAGACCTACAATGAGCAGTTCTTC | CASSRKQTYNEQFF
TRBJ2-5 | NA | TRBV4-2 | 15 | NA | TGTGCCAGCAGCCAAGATGTAGTACCCGGCGGGACCCAGTACTTC | CASSQDVVPGGTQYF
TRBJ2-1 | TRBD1 | TRBV7-2 | 14 | many | TGTGCCAGCAGCTCGACAGGGGGATACAATGAGCAGTTCTTC | CASSSTGGYNEQFF